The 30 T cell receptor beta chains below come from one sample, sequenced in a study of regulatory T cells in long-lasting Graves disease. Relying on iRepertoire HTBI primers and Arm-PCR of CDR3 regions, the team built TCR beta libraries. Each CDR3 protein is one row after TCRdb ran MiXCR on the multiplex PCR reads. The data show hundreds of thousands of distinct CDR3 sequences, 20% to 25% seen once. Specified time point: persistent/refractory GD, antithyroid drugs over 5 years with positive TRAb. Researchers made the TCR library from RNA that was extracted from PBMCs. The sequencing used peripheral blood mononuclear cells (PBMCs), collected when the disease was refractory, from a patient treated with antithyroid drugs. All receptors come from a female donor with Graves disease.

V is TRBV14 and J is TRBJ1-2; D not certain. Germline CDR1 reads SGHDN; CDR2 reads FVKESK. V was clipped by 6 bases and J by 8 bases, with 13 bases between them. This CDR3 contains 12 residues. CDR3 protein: CASSELLEGYTF. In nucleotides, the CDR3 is TGTGCCAGCAGTGAGCTTCTGGAAGGCTACACCTTC. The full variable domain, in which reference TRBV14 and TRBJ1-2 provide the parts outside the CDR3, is EAGVTQFPSHSVIEKGQTVTLRCDPISGHDNLYWYRRVMGKEIKFLLHFVKESKQDESGMPNNRFLAERTGGTYSTLKVQPAELEDSGVYFCASSELLEGYTFGSGTRLTVV.

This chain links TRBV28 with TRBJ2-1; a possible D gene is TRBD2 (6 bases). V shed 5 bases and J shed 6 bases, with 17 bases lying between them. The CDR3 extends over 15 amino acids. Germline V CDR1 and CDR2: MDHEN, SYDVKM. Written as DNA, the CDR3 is TGTGCCAGCAGTCGCTACAGCGGGCAGTCCAATGAGCAGTTCTTC. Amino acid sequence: CASSRYSGQSNEQFF.

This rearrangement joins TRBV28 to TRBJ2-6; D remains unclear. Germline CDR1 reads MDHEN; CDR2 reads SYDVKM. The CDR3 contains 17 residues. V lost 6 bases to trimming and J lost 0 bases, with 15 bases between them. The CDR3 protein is CASSPKGPSSGANVLTF. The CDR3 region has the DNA TGTGCCAGCAGCCCGAAAGGACCCAGCTCTGGGGCCAACGTCCTGACTTTC.

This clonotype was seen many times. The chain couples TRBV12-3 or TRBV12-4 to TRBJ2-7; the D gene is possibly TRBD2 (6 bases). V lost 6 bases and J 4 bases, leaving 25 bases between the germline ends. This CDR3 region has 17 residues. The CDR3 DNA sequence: TGTGCCAGCAGCCGCCTCGGGTTGGGACTGAGGGGATACGAGCAGTACTTC. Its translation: CASSRLGLGLRGYEQYF.

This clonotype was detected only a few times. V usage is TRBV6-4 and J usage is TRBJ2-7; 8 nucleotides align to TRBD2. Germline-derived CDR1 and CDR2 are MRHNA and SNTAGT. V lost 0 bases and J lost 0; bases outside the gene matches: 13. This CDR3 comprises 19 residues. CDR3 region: CASSDSTSVNKGPSYEQYF. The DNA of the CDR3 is TGTGCCAGCAGTGACTCGACTAGCGTCAACAAGGGGCCCTCCTACGAGCAGTACTTC.

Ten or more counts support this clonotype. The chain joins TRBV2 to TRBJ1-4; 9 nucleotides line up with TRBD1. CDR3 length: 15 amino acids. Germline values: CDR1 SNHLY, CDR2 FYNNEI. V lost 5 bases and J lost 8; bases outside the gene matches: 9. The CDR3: CASSLQGAIGEKLFF. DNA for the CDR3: TGTGCCAGCAGTCTACAGGGGGCGATCGGCGAAAAACTGTTTTTT.

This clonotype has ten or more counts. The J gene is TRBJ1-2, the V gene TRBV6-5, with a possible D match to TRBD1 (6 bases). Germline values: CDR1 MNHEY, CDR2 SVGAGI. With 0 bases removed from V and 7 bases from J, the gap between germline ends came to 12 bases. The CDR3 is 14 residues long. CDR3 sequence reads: CASSYSLGGGGYTF. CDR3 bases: TGTGCCAGCAGTTACTCGCTGGGGGGCGGTGGCTACACCTTC.

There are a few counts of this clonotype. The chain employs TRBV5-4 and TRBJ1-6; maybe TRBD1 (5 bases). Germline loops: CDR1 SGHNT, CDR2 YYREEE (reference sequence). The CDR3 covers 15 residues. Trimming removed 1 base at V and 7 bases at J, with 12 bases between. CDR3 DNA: TGTGCCAGCAGCTTGAAAGGGGCCCGAAATTCACCCCTCCACTTT. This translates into CASSLKGARNSPLHF.

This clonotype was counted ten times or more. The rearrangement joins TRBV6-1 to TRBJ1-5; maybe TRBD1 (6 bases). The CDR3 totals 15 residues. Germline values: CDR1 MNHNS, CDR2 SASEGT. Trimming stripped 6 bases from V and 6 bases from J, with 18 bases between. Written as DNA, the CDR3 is TGTGCCAGCAGGGCCAGGGGCCCTACCGGTCAGCCCCAGCATTTT. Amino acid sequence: CASRARGPTGQPQHF.

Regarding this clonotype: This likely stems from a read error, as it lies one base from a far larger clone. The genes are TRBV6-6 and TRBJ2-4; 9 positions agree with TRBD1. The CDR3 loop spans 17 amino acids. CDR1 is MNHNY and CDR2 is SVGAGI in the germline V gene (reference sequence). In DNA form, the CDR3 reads TGTGCCAGCAGTTACACTTCACAGGGGGCGGCCAAAGACATTCAGTACTTC. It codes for CASSYTSQGAAKDIQYF.

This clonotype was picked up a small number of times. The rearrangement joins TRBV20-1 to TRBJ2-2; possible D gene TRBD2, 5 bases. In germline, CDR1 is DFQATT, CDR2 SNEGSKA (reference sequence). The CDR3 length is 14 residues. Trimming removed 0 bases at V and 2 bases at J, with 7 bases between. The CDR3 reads CSARDDYNTGELFF. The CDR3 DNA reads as TGCAGTGCTAGAGATGACTACAACACCGGGGAGCTGTTTTTT.

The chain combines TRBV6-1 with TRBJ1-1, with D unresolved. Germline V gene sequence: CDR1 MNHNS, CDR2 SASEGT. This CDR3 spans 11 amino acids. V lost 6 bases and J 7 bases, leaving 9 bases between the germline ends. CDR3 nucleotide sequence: TGTGCCAGCAGCCCTGCGGATGAAGCTTTCTTT. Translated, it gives CASSPADEAFF.

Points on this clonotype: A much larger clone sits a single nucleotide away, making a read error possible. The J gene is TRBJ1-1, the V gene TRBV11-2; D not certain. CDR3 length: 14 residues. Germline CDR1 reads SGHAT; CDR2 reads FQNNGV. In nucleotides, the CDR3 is TGTGCCAGCAGTTTTAATCTCATGAACATTGAAGCTTTCTTT. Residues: CASSFNLMNIEAFF.

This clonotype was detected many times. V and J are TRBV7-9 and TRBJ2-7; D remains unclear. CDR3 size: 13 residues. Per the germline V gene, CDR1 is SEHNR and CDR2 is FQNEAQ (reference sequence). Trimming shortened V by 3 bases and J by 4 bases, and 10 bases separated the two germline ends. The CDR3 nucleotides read TGTGCCAGCAGCTTGGCCATGGGGTACGAGCAGTACTTC. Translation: CASSLAMGYEQYF.

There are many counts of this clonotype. As DNA, the CDR3 is TGTGCCAGCAGTGACACTAGCGGGAGTTGGCAAGAGACCCAGTACTTC. Amino acids: CASSDTSGSWQETQYF. The chain carries TRBV6-1 and TRBJ2-5, with 11 bases identical to TRBD2. The V gene end was trimmed by 3 bases and the J gene end by 2 bases; junction bases not matched to a gene: 5. Per the germline V gene, CDR1 is MNHNS and CDR2 is SASEGT. The CDR3 is 16 amino acids.

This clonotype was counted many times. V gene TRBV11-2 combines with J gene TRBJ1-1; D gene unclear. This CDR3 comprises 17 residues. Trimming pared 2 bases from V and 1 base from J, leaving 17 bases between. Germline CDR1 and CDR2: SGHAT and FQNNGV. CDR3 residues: CASSLSWIRVGNTEAFF. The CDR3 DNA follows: TGTGCCAGCAGCTTATCGTGGATCAGAGTTGGGAACACTGAAGCTTTCTTT.

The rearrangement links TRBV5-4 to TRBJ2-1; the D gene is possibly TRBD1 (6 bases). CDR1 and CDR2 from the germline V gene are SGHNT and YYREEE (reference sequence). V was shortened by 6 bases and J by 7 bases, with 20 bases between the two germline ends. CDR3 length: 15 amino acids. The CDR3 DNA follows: TGTGCCAGCAAAACCAGGGGTGGGGTTGCGAATGAGCAGTTCTTC. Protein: CASKTRGGVANEQFF.

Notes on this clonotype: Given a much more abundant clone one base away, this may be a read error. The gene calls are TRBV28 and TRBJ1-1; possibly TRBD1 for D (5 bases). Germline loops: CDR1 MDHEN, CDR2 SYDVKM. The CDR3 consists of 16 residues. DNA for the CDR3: TGTGCCAGCAGTTTACTATCCCGGGGCCTGGGCACTGAAGCTTGCTTT. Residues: CASSLLSRGLGTEACF.

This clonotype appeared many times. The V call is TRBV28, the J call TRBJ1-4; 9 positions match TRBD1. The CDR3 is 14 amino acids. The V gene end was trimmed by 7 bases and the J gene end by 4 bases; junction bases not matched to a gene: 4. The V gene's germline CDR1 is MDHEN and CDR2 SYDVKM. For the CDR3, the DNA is TGTGCCAGCACTGGGACAGGGAATAATGAAAAACTGTTTTTT. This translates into CASTGTGNNEKLFF. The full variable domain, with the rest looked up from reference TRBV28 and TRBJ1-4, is DVKVTQSSRYLVKRTGEKVFLECVQDMDHENMFWYRQDPGLGLRLIYFSYDVKMKEKGDIPEGYSVSREKKERFSLILESASTNQTSMYLCASTGTGNNEKLFFGSGTQLSVL.

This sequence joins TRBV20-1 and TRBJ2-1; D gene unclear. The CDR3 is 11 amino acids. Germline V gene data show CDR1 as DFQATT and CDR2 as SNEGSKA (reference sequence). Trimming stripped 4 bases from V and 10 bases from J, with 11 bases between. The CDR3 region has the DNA TGCAGTGCTACCTCACTCGAGGAGCAGTTCTTC. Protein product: CSATSLEEQFF.

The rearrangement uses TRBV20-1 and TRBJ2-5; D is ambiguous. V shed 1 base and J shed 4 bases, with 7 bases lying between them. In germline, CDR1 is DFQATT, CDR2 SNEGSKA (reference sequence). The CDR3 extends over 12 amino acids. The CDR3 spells CSARGLRETQYF. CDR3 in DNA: TGCAGTGCTAGAGGGCTCAGAGAGACCCAGTACTTC.

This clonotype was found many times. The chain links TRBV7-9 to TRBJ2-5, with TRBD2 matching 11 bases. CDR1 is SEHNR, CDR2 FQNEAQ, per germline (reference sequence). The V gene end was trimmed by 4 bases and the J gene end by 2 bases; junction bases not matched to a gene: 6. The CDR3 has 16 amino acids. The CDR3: CASSSPGLAEQETQYF. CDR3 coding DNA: TGTGCCAGCAGCTCACCGGGACTAGCGGAACAAGAGACCCAGTACTTC. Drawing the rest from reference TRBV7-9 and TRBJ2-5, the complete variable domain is DTGVSQNPRHKITKRGQNVTFRCDPISEHNRLYWYRQTLGQGPEFLTYFQNEAQLEKSRLLSDRFSAERPKGSFSTLEIQRTEQGDSAMYLCASSSPGLAEQETQYFGPGTRLLVL.

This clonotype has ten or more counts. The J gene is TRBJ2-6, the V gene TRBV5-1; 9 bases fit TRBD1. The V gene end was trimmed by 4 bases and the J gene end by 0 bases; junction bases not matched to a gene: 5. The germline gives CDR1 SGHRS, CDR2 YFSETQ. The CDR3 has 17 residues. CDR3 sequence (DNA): TGCGCCAGCAGCCGGGGACAGGGAAACTCTGGGGCCAACGTCCTGACTTTC. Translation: CASSRGQGNSGANVLTF. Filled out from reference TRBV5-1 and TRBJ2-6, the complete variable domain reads KAGVTQTPRYLIKTRGQQVTLSCSPISGHRSVSWYQQTPGQGLQFLFEYFSETQRNKGNFPGRFSGRQFSNSRSEMNVSTLELGDSALYLCASSRGQGNSGANVLTFGAGSRLTVL.

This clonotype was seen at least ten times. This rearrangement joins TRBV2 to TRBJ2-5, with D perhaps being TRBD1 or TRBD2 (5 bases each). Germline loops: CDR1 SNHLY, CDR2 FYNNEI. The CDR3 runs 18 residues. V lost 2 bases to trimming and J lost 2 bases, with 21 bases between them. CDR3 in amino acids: CASSEYDLRGVTQETQYF. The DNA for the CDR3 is TGTGCCAGCAGTGAATATGACTTGAGGGGAGTTACGCAAGAGACCCAGTACTTC.

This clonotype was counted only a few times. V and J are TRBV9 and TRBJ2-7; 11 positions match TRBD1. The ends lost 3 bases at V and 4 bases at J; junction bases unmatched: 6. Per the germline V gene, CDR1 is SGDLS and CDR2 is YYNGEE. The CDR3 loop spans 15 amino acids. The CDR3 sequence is CASSAGQGAVYEQYF. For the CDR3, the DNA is TGTGCCAGCAGCGCAGGACAGGGGGCGGTTTACGAGCAGTACTTC.

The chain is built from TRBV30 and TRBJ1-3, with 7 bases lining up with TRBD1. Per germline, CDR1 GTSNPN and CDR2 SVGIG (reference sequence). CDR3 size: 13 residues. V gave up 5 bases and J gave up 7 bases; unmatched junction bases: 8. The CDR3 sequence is CAWEPGGRNTIYF. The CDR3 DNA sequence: TGTGCCTGGGAACCAGGGGGACGGAACACCATATATTTT.

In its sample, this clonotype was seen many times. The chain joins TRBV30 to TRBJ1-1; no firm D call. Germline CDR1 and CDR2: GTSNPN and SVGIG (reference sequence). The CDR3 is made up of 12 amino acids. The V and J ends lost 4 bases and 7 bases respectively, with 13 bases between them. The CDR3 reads CAWIVDGNEAFF. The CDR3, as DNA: TGTGCCTGGATTGTCGACGGGAATGAAGCTTTCTTT.

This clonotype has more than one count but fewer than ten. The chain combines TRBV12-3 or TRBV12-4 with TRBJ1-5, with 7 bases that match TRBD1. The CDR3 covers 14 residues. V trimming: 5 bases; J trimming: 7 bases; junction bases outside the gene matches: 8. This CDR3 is CASSPLGQAQPQHF. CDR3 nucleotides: TGTGCCAGCAGTCCTCTCGGACAGGCCCAGCCCCAGCATTTT.

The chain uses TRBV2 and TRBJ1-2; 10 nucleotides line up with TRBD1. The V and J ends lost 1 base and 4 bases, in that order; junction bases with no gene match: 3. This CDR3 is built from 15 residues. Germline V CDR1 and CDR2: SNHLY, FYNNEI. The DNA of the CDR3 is TGTGCCAGCAGTGAAGAGGGGACAGGGGCCTATGGCTACACCTTC. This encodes CASSEEGTGAYGYTF. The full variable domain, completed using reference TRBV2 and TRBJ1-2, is EPEVTQTPSHQVTQMGQEVILRCVPISNHLYFYWYRQILGQKVEFLVSFYNNEISEKSEIFDDQFSVERPDGSNFTLKIRSTKLEDSAMYFCASSEEGTGAYGYTFGSGTRLTVV.

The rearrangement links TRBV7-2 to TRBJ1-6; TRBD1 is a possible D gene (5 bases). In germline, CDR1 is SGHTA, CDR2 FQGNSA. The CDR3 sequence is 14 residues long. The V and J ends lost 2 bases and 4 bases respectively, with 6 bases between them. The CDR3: CASSLWGYNSPLHF. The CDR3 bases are TGTGCCAGCAGCTTATGGGGGTATAATTCACCCCTCCACTTT.